The 19 T cell receptor beta chains below were found in one sample sequenced in a study of cytomegalovirus exposure and HLA in healthy donors. The PCR was carried out with 60 Vbeta primers and 13 Jbeta primers. Clones were read by immunoSEQ multiplex PCR, and TCRdb kept only the in-frame ones, dropping some. The table records over 150,000 clones, 60% to 85% of them present only once. Sequenced material: PBMCs. The receptor set was obtained from a man aged 25-40 years in good health and CMV-seropositive.

This clone has only one observation. The genes are TRBV5-4 and TRBJ1-6; a weak D match, TRBD1 (6 bases). The CDR3 runs to 15 residues. In germline, CDR1 is SGHNT, CDR2 YYREEE (reference sequence). The ends were cut back, 4 bases at V and 7 bases at J, with 15 bases in the middle. The CDR3 region is CASSPVQGGNSPLHF. The CDR3 bases are TGTGCCAGCAGCCCAGTACAGGGAGGGAATTCACCCCTCCACTTT.

The rearrangement links TRBV27 to TRBJ2-7; weak D call: TRBD2 (5 bases). There are 14 residues in the CDR3. Trimming took off 8 bases at V and 0 bases at J, with 14 bases between the two ends. Looked up from germline, CDR1 is MNHEY and CDR2 is SMNVEV (reference sequence). In DNA, the CDR3 is TGTGCCAGCGGGCCGGTTGGGAGCTCCTACGAGCAGTACTTC. It codes for CASGPVGSSYEQYF.

The V gene is TRBV7-8, the J gene TRBJ1-1, with a weak D call TRBD1 (6 bases). This CDR3 comprises 14 residues. CDR1 and CDR2 (germline): SGHVS, FQNEAQ. V was shortened by 5 bases and J by 6 bases, with 16 bases between the two germline ends. CDR3 bases: TGTGCCAGCAGCGTTTTCAGGGGTACCCCTGAAGCTTTCTTT. As protein: CASSVFRGTPEAFF.

The rearrangement uses TRBV7-8 and TRBJ2-7; TRBD2 aligns across 7 bases. Germline V lookup: CDR1 SGHVS, CDR2 FQNEAQ. The CDR3 contains 15 residues. V was pared by 3 bases and J by 5 bases, with 10 bases of the junction left unmatched. The CDR3 region has the DNA TGTGCCAGCAGCTTCCTTGGCAGCGGGGTGAACGAGCAGTACTTC. Translated, it gives CASSFLGSGVNEQYF.

The chain combines TRBV29-1 with TRBJ2-5, with 12 bases aligning to TRBD2. Germline-derived CDR1 and CDR2 are SQVTM and ANQGSEA. V lost 2 bases, J lost 5 bases, and 3 bases stayed unmatched. The CDR3 contains 14 residues. In DNA form, the CDR3 reads TGCAGCGTTGAACTAGCGGGGGGGCCGGAGACCCAGTACTTC. Its translation: CSVELAGGPETQYF.

This clone was counted only a few times. J is TRBJ2-3 and V is TRBV2; TRBD2 might be the D (7 bases). The CDR3 consists of 16 residues. V lost 5 bases to trimming and J lost 4 bases, with 19 bases between them. Germline V gives CDR1 SNHLY, CDR2 FYNNEI. The CDR3 sequence: CASSRGGGRRADTQYF. CDR3 nucleotides: TGTGCCAGCAGTCGAGGGGGGGGACGGCGGGCAGATACGCAGTATTTT.

This clone has only one observation. The chain recombines TRBV5-1 with TRBJ1-4; no reliable D call. Trimming removed 4 bases at V and 5 bases at J, with 12 bases between. The CDR3 has 14 residues. CDR1 is SGHRS, CDR2 YFSETQ, per germline. The CDR3 sequence: CASSRNDMNEKLFF. The CDR3 bases are TGCGCCAGCAGCCGTAATGACATGAATGAAAAACTGTTTTTT.

V usage is TRBV6-5 and J usage is TRBJ2-7; 7 bases align to TRBD1. The germline CDR1 and CDR2 sequences are MNHEY and SVGAGI. The junction had 5 bases not matched to a gene; V was cut back by 0 bases and J by 6 bases. This CDR3 has 14 residues. Here the CDR3 reads CASSYSVRGSEQYF. In DNA form, the CDR3 reads TGTGCCAGCAGTTACTCGGTCAGGGGGAGCGAGCAGTACTTC.

The chain combines TRBV7-9 with TRBJ2-3; 8 bases align to TRBD2. CDR1 and CDR2 from the germline V gene are SEHNR and FQNEAQ (reference sequence). CDR3 length: 15 residues. With 5 bases clipped from V and 1 base from J, the junction kept 5 bases outside the gene matches. This CDR3 is CASSPERGRTDTQYF. CDR3 sequence (DNA): TGTGCCAGCAGCCCCGAGCGGGGGCGCACAGATACGCAGTATTTT.

This clone was counted once. The chain joins TRBV7-6 to TRBJ2-7, with TRBD1 matching over 7 bases. Germline-derived CDR1 and CDR2 are SGHVS and FNYEAQ. The CDR3 is 15 amino acids. The V and J ends lost 5 bases and 3 bases, in that order; junction bases with no gene match: 10. Here the CDR3 DNA reads TGTGCCAGCAGCCGGGCCGAGGGACAGAACTACGAGCAGTACTTC. Protein sequence: CASSRAEGQNYEQYF. Supplemented by reference TRBV7-6 and TRBJ2-7, the full variable domain reads GAGVSQSPRYKVTKRGQDVALRCDPISGHVSLYWYRQALGQGPEFLTYFNYEAQQDKSGLPNDRFSAERPEGSISTLTIQRTEQRDSAMYRCASSRAEGQNYEQYFGPGTRLTVT.

Comments on this clone: Different DNA sequences within this sample yield the same CDR3. V is TRBV29-1 and J is TRBJ2-5, with 9 bases lining up with TRBD1. Unmatched junction bases numbered 2, after V lost 7 bases and J lost 2 bases. Germline values: CDR1 SQVTM, CDR2 ANQGSEA. CDR3 length: 12 amino acids. The CDR3 here is CSGGQGQETQYF. DNA for the CDR3: TGCAGCGGTGGACAGGGGCAAGAGACCCAGTACTTC. The full variable domain, completed using reference TRBV29-1 and TRBJ2-5, is SAVISQKPSRDICQRGTSLTIQCQVDSQVTMMFWYRQQPGQSLTLIATANQGSEATYESGFVIDKFPISRPNLTFSTLTVSNMSPEDSSIYLCSGGQGQETQYFGPGTRLLVL.

The chain links TRBV28 to TRBJ2-7, with TRBD1 matching over 10 bases. Trimming at V came to 6 bases and at J to 2 bases, leaving 4 bases not matched to a gene. The CDR3 has 14 amino acids. Germline CDR1 MDHEN, CDR2 SYDVKM. CDR3 nucleotide sequence: TGTGCCAGCAGCCATGGACAGGGGGCCTACGAGCAGTACTTC. Encoded protein: CASSHGQGAYEQYF.

The chain links TRBV7-3 to TRBJ2-7; D is perhaps TRBD2 (5 bases). Germline values: CDR1 SGHTA, CDR2 FQGTGA. Trimming took 5 bases from V and 6 from J, leaving 14 bases between them. The CDR3 runs to 13 residues. This CDR3 reads CASSQNGEFEQYF. CDR3 DNA: TGTGCCAGCAGCCAAAACGGGGAATTCGAGCAGTACTTC.

J is TRBJ1-3 and V is TRBV5-4; D gene unclear. The CDR3 is 13 amino acids. Germline CDR1 reads SGHNT; CDR2 reads YYREEE (reference sequence). The V and J ends lost 4 bases and 4 bases respectively, with 9 bases between them. The CDR3 DNA reads TGTGCCAGCAGCCTCGACATGGGAAACACCATATATTTT. It translates to CASSLDMGNTIYF. Supplemented by reference TRBV5-4 and TRBJ1-3, the full variable domain reads ETGVTQSPTHLIKTRGQQVTLRCSSQSGHNTVSWYQQALGQGPQFIFQYYREEENGRGNFPPRFSGLQFPNYSSELNVNALELDDSALYLCASSLDMGNTIYFGEGSWLTVV.

Concerning this clone itself: At one of its ends the junction is not consistent with the germline gene, which may arise from a read error. This chain uses TRBV5-6 with TRBJ2-3; D unclear. CDR3 length: 13 amino acids. Germline values: CDR1 SGHDT, CDR2 YYEEEE. CDR3 sequence reads: CASSLGGTDTQYF. DNA of the CDR3: TGTGCCAGCAGCTTGGGTGGCACCGATACGCAGTATTTT. The full variable domain, rest sourced from reference TRBV5-6 and TRBJ2-3, is DAGVTQSPTHLIKTRGQQVTLRCSPKSGHDTVSWYQQALGQGPQFIFQYYEEEERQRGNFPDRFSGHQFPNYSSELNVNALLLGDSALYLCASSLGGTDTQYFGPGTRLTVL.

CDR3 DNA: TGTGCCAGCATCTGGCGGGGCTCCTACGAGCAGTACTTC. As protein: CASIWRGSYEQYF. The genes are TRBV5-6 and TRBJ2-7, with D possibly matching TRBD2 (6 bases). Germline V gives CDR1 SGHDT, CDR2 YYEEEE. The CDR3 contains 13 residues. The V gene lost 6 bases and the J gene lost 0 bases, with 10 bases spanning the gap.

The chain combines TRBV7-9 with TRBJ1-2; D not resolved. The CDR3 length is 14 residues. Germline loops: CDR1 SEHNR, CDR2 FQNEAQ (reference sequence). The V and J ends lost 1 base and 6 bases respectively, with 12 bases between them. The CDR3 sequence: CASSLDPGSHGYTF. CDR3 in DNA: TGTGCCAGCAGCTTAGATCCCGGGAGTCATGGCTACACCTTC.

This clone was detected a few times. The chain combines TRBV19 with TRBJ2-3; D gene uncertain. CDR1 and CDR2 from the germline V gene are LNHDA and SQIVND (reference sequence). V lost 3 bases and J 0 bases, leaving 10 bases between the germline ends. This CDR3 has 15 amino acids. CDR3 in DNA: TGTGCCAGTAGTATGGGTCGCAGGAGCACAGATACGCAGTATTTT. Translation: CASSMGRRSTDTQYF. The full variable domain, in which reference TRBV19 and TRBJ2-3 provide the parts outside the CDR3, is DGGITQSPKYLFRKEGQNVTLSCEQNLNHDAMYWYRQDPGQGLRLIYYSQIVNDFQKGDIAEGYSVSREKKESFPLTVTSAQKNPTAFYLCASSMGRRSTDTQYFGPGTRLTVL.

The chain has TRBV28 and TRBJ2-7; unclear D gene. The V end lost 3 bases, the J end lost 3 bases, and 3 bases lay between the germline ends. The germline V gene has CDR1 MDHEN and CDR2 SYDVKM. The CDR3 is 11 residues long. The CDR3 is CASSFIYEQYF. CDR3 nucleotide sequence: TGTGCCAGCAGTTTTATCTACGAGCAGTACTTC.